Sequencing of this T cell receptor (beta chain) was carried out in a study of identical twins. General study results and limits: Conclusions were drawn cross-sectionally by statistical analysis, without following the same donors. Part of the zero-insertion signal could reflect confounding by invariant MAIT and iNKT cells.

Healthy Caucasian individuals made up all the donors. TCRdb reprocessed the 5' RACE reads with MiXCR, giving one entry per CDR3 protein. The data show roughly 490,000 distinct CDR3 sequences, roughly an eighth seen once. Remarks on this clonotype: Its antigen is still unknown.

Another study also made use of these data, one on yellow fever vaccine responses in identical twins.

The source material was CD4+ T cells sorted from blood. The clonotype was recovered from a young woman in good health.

CDR3 sequence reads: CAIRPGTGTIGTQYF. In DNA, the CDR3 is TGTGCCATCAGACCCGGGACAGGGACTATCGGGACCCAGTACTTC. The gene calls are TRBV10-3 and TRBJ2-5; 9 positions match TRBD1. The CDR3 is made up of 15 amino acids. J was trimmed by 7 bases and V by 6 bases; bases with no gene match: 12. Germline CDR1 reads ENHRY; CDR2 reads SYGVKD.